A few counts support the clone carrying this T cell receptor (beta chain). The CDR3 loop spans 18 amino acids. V lost 2 bases, J lost 3 bases, and 20 bases lay in between. The V gene's germline CDR1 is MNHEY and CDR2 SVGAGI. This specimen belongs to a study of blood T cells in healthy people across ages. The use of a sample-barcoded 5' primer and a J-beta primer mix characterized a second PCR of roughly 6 to 12 cycles. TCRdb fed the 5' RACE reads into MiXCR, producing one record per CDR3 protein. The repertoire holds fewer than 600,000 distinct CDR3 sequences, with about 28% as singletons. Separately, the same data were catalogued under a study of T cells of mothers and their children. That report notes: About 3.1 million TCR beta reads per child versus over 10 million per mother. Normalized overlap was always slightly, never significantly, higher in related than unrelated mother-child pairs. None of the identified T cell clones proved to be persistent microchimeric clones.

The chain combines TRBV6-5 with TRBJ2-4; a weak D match, TRBD2 (6 bases). The sequence came from a boy between 2 and 10 years old in good health. Sequenced input: blood. The CDR3 coding sequence is TGTGCCAGCAGTTACGCCCGGGGCCTCGGGGAGGACAAAAACATTCAGTACTTC. Translated: CASSYARGLGEDKNIQYF.